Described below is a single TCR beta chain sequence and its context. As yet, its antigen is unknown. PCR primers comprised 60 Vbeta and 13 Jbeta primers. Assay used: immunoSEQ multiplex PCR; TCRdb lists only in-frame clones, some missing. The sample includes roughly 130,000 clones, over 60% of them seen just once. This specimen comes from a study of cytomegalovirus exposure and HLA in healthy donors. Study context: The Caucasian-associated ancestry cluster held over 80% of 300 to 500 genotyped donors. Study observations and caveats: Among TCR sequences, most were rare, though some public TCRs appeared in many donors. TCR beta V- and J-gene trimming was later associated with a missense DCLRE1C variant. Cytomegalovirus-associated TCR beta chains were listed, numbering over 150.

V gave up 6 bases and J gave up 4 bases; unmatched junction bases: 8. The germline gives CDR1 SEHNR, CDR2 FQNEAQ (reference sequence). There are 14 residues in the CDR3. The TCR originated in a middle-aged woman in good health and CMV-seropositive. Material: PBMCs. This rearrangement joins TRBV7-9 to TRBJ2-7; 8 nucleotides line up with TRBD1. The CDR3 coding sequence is TGTGCCAGCAGTACGACAGGGGTAGGGTACGAGCAGTACTTC. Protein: CASSTTGVGYEQYF. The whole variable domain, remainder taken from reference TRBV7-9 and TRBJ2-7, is DTGVSQNPRHKITKRGQNVTFRCDPISEHNRLYWYRQTLGQGPEFLTYFQNEAQLEKSRLLSDRFSAERPKGSFSTLEIQRTEQGDSAMYLCASSTTGVGYEQYFGPGTRLTVT.